This entry concerns a single TCR beta chain. At least ten counts were recorded for this clonotype. Its target antigen remains unknown. No qualities accompany the bases; no much larger clone lies one base away. The entry originates in a study of Graves' ophthalmopathy and Graves' hyperthyroidism listed by TCRdb under 2018. In terms of the full investigation: Peripheral blood was collected at initial diagnosis, prior to any treatment. The study used signatures of the TCR beta repertoire to tell Graves' ophthalmopathy apart from Graves' hyperthyroidism and to predict which patients would progress to ophthalmopathy. In total, around 130 blood samples were TCR-sequenced: some 40 ophthalmopathy, 80 or so hyperthyroidism and approximately 17 hyperthyroidism-to-ophthalmopathy patients. To explore V-J signatures that distinguish ophthalmopathy from hyperthyroidism, a discovery set of around 100 patients was enrolled, made up of under 50 with ophthalmopathy and 57 with stable hyperthyroidism. An independent validation cohort comprised some 19 hyperthyroidism patients and 17 patients who later progressed from hyperthyroidism to ophthalmopathy. T-cell repertoires of thyroid tissue and blood were compared in five or six hyperthyroidism patients. Following sampling, methimazole starting at 30 mg daily was administered to hyperthyroidism patients, and high-dose intravenous methylprednisolone was administered to ophthalmopathy patients. The 100 or so discovery patients were randomly split 7:3 into training and test sets.

What the study reported, not specific to this receptor: No statistical method was used to predetermine the sample size, and group allocation was not hidden from the investigators. In validation, the model predicted ophthalmopathy progression with over 60% sensitivity and approximately 72% specificity; some 13 predicted patients were CT-confirmed with GO in a median of approximately six months. In cross-validation, the 13-signature model distinguished ophthalmopathy from stable hyperthyroidism with 85% to 90% sensitivity and roughly 81% specificity, and in the test set the corresponding values were approximately 80% and 68%. Among expanded thyroid clonotypes with frequency above 0.001, most also showed up in blood, which suggests that blood repertoires may reflect the thyroid immune response.

For repertoire sequencing, the TCR beta CDR3 regions were amplified from RNA transcripts. The first round was an RT-PCR using HTBI primers with the Qiagen OneStep RT-PCR kit, and this first round was followed by a second-round multiplex PCR, then size selection and purification. Libraries were sequenced paired-end with 100 bp reads on an Illumina HiSeq2000. As for the original processing: SOAPnuke was used to process the reads, throwing out any read that had adapters, had uncalled bases, had a mean Phred below 15, or lacked an exact constant-primer or identifier match. High-quality paired reads were merged with COPE v1.2.5. Each unique nucleotide sequence was defined as a clonotype, and clonotypes were aligned to IMGT TRB V, D and J references with MiTCR v1.1. Analysis was restricted to V-J combinations with a frequency above 0.0001, which covered roughly 99% of repertoires. For each V-J combination, a TCR clonal expansion and chaos score was defined as F50 clonal expansion divided by the chaos observed in the TCRdist matrix. Welch's t-statistics and random forest were used to reduce features to over ten V-J combinations, which were fed into a naive Bayes classifier. Thyroid-blood repertoire similarity was quantified with the Morisita-Horn index. TCRdb trimmed public reads at Q25 via fastp, called clones via MiXCR and kept in-frame beta chains. Entries are consolidated by CDR3 protein sequence, retaining the most common genes and DNA. The V and J calls were determined by TCRdb, not by the authors. Recorded for this sample are a few hundred thousand distinct CDR3 sequences; approximately 21% of them occurred a single time. Around 3.2% of the sample lies in the top ten.

Taken from cysteine to phenylalanine, the CDR3 has 14 residues. The DNA shown is the 42-base CDR3, in frame from base 1. The V and J ends are trimmed by 0 bases and 9 bases, leaving 18 bases between them. The germline V gene (reference sequence) gives CDR1 as DFQATT and CDR2 as SNEGSKA. Hyperthyroidism was considered stable if no progression to ophthalmopathy occurred within 18 months of follow-up. Hyperthyroidism patients were newly diagnosed, with disease duration under 2 months, and aged 18 to 65 years. Patients with other autoimmune diseases, uncontrolled infections, pregnancy or lactation were excluded. Diagnosis relied on clinical symptoms, serum thyroxine, TRAb, thyroid ultrasound and orbital computed tomography. PBMCs were isolated from about 10 ml of fresh peripheral blood by Ficoll-Paque density gradient centrifugation. Total RNA was extracted with Trizol reagent and quality-checked on an Agilent 2100 Bioanalyzer.

This clonotype originated in a young woman with stable Graves' hyperthyroidism. Donor details come from another sample of the same person, matched by shared clones. The source material was peripheral blood. The chain was built from TRBV20-1 and TRBJ2-7; a confident D gene designation cannot be given. The nucleotides are TGCAGTGCTAGAGATCTCACCCTCCTACCTGCGCAGTACTTC. This translates into CSARDLTLLPAQYF.